This is a list of T cell receptor beta chains from one sample in a study of blood T cell repertoires in COVID-19. Data came from immunoSEQ multiplex PCR; TCRdb stores just in-frame clones and leaves some out. This table holds 150,000 to 200,000 clones, roughly 81% found once. Sequencing was done on a sample of peripheral blood. The origin of the receptors is a woman of 80 years or more with COVID-19, enrolled during active disease. The conserved cysteine and the conserved F or W are not part of the CDR3 here. Clone size, where shown, is once, few, many, or a class for clones that have expanded.

CDR3aa	v_gene	j_gene	abundance
ASSMRQVRSYEQY	TRBV21-1	TRBJ2-7	NA
ASSQEGPSGSHEQY	TRBV14	TRBJ2-7	NA
ASSQDTGAWEKLF	TRBV4-3	TRBJ1-4	few
ASSLVAGSTDTQY	TRBV7-9	TRBJ2-3	NA
ASSLRSWSGGAYEQF	TRBV7-8	TRBJ2-1	NA
ASSPRRGLGQPQH	TRBV18	TRBJ1-5	NA
ASRSQGQGGYT	TRBV6-5	TRBJ1-2	few
ASTVDRMNTEAF	TRBV6-1	TRBJ1-1	NA
ASSPQAGDATNEKLF	TRBV7-2	TRBJ1-4	few
ASSLDRGRQPQH	TRBV7-2	TRBJ1-5	NA
AISGWGGSSYNEQF	TRBV10-3	TRBJ2-1	NA
ASSPNRGDGYT	TRBV7-9	TRBJ1-2	NA
ASSPLRAGSVTEAF	TRBV18	TRBJ1-1	NA
ASSQLAGQETQY	TRBV4-2	TRBJ2-5	NA
ASTWRGSYNEQF	TRBV27	TRBJ2-1	few
AWSKGATYEQY	TRBV30	TRBJ2-7	NA
ASGGLGIYGYT	TRBV27	TRBJ1-2	NA
ASQQGANTEAF	TRBV12-3/TRBV12-4	TRBJ1-1	NA
ASSGVAGVVGELF	TRBV3-1/TRBV3-2	TRBJ2-2	NA
ASSRVSRDRAYYGYT	TRBV7-8	TRBJ1-2	NA
ASSPEGLNEQY	TRBV5-4	TRBJ2-7	NA
ASSRGGNEKLF	TRBV6-5	TRBJ1-4	NA
ASSLEASGINEQY	TRBV5-1	TRBJ2-7	NA
SVEWGGHDGYT	TRBV29-1	TRBJ1-2	NA
ASRGRSREGYGYT	TRBV6-5	TRBJ1-2	NA
ASWDSGGADTQY	TRBV19	TRBJ2-3	NA
ASSADSYEQY	TRBV11-3	TRBJ2-7	once
ASSEGLPDTQY	TRBV4-3	TRBJ2-3	NA
ASSLDPDRGHEQY	TRBV7-9	TRBJ2-7	NA
ASQGLAYEQY	TRBV28	TRBJ2-7	once
ASSDLCEQY	TRBV6-4	TRBJ2-7	NA
ASSVQGTGEQY	TRBV2	TRBJ2-7	NA